A single sample is the source of the 25 T cell receptor beta chains below, sequenced in a study of PD-1 blockade in classical Hodgkin lymphoma. The protocol was immunoSEQ multiplex PCR, while the TCRdb copy is restricted to in-frame clones and leaves out a portion. The sample contains fewer than 100,000 clones, roughly 90% of which appear only once. Relapse after autologous stem cell transplantation occurred in every patient, and brentuximab vedotin exposure varied. The sequenced sample was peripheral blood mononuclear cells (PBMCs), obtained at baseline. All receptors come from a human donor with classical Hodgkin lymphoma.

The DNA of the CDR3 is TGTGCCAGCACCGAAGCTGTCACCTTGAACACTGAAGCTTTCTTT. Protein product: CASTEAVTLNTEAFF. The chain couples TRBV2 to TRBJ1-1; D unclear. Trimming pared 7 bases from V and 0 bases from J, leaving 15 bases between. The CDR3 has 15 residues. Germline V gene lookup returns CDR1 SNHLY and CDR2 FYNNEI.

This clone was found once. The chain employs TRBV28 and TRBJ2-7; the match to TRBD1 covers 9 bases. Trimming removed 6 bases from V and 3 bases from J; junction bases left unmatched: 3. Germline values: CDR1 MDHEN, CDR2 SYDVKM. This CDR3 has 13 residues. In DNA, the CDR3 is TGTGCCAGCAGATCGACAGGGGGCTACGAGCAGTACTTC. Its translation is CASRSTGGYEQYF.

This clone showed up just once. The germline gene is not matched at one end of the junction; a read error may be the cause. The chain carries TRBV7-7 and TRBJ2-1; D is perhaps TRBD1 or TRBD2 (5 bases each). This CDR3 spans 14 amino acids. Germline V gene data show CDR1 as SSHAT and CDR2 as FNYEAQ (reference sequence). The CDR3 here is CASSLEGRQNEQFF. CDR3 bases: TGTGCTAGCAGCTTAGAGGGACGGCAAAATGAGCAGTTCTTC. Full variable domain (missing parts from reference TRBV7-7 and TRBJ2-1): GAGVSQSPRYKVTKRGQDVTLRCDPISSHATLYWYQQALGQGPEFLTYFNYEAQPDKSGLPSDRFSAERPEGSISTLTIQRTEQRDSAMYRCASSLEGRQNEQFFGPGTRLTVL.

The V gene is TRBV7-9, the J gene TRBJ1-1; a weak D match, TRBD1 (6 bases). V was shortened by 5 bases and J by 4 bases, with 17 bases between the two germline ends. There are 15 residues in the CDR3. Germline-derived CDR1 and CDR2 are SEHNR and FQNEAQ (reference sequence). CDR3 bases: TGTGCCAGCAGCCTACGGACAGTTTCGGGCACTGAAGCTTTCTTT. Translated: CASSLRTVSGTEAFF.

V is TRBV6-1 and J is TRBJ1-2; weak D call: TRBD1 (5 bases). Per germline, CDR1 MNHNS and CDR2 SASEGT. V lost 2 bases, J lost 7 bases, and 14 bases lay in between. The CDR3 runs to 14 residues. This CDR3 reads CASSEYGGVGGYTF. In nucleotides, the CDR3 is TGTGCCAGCAGTGAATATGGGGGGGTGGGTGGCTACACCTTC.

The chain links TRBV4-1 to TRBJ2-7; D is undetermined. Trimming took off 3 bases at V and 6 bases at J, with 18 bases between the two ends. Germline V gene lookup returns CDR1 MGHRA and CDR2 YSYEKL. The CDR3 is made up of 15 amino acids. The CDR3 DNA follows: TGCGCCAGCAGCCACCCAATAGCTACAAAGGGCGAGCAGTACTTC. It encodes CASSHPIATKGEQYF.

This chain connects TRBV18 to TRBJ2-3; TRBD2 aligns across 16 bases. The CDR3 has 18 amino acids. V lost 2 bases, J lost 1 base, and 3 bases stayed unmatched. Germline assignment: CDR1 KGHSH and CDR2 LQKENI. The CDR3: CASSPWGLAGGRTDTQYF. CDR3 in DNA: TGTGCCAGCTCACCATGGGGACTAGCGGGAGGGCGCACAGATACGCAGTATTTT. Looking up the rest from reference TRBV18 and TRBJ2-3 gives the full variable domain: NAGVMQNPRHLVRRRGQEARLRCSPMKGHSHVYWYRQLPEEGLKFMVYLQKENIIDESGMPKERFSAEFPKEGPSILRIQQVVRGDSAAYFCASSPWGLAGGRTDTQYFGPGTRLTVL.

The rearrangement joins TRBV6-1 to TRBJ1-1, with TRBD1 identical over 7 bases. This CDR3 contains 14 residues. The trim removed 7 bases at V and 2 bases at J, leaving 7 bases unmatched. Germline CDR1 MNHNS, CDR2 SASEGT. DNA of the CDR3: TGTGCCAGCATCAGACAGGGTCGCAACACTGAAGCTTTCTTT. The encoded protein is CASIRQGRNTEAFF.

V gene TRBV5-4 combines with J gene TRBJ2-1; 10 bases are a match to TRBD1. V shed 2 bases and J 9 bases; nucleotides not matched to a gene: 5. This CDR3 region has 14 residues. Germline CDR1 is SGHNT and CDR2 is YYREEE (reference sequence). DNA of the CDR3: TGTGCCAGCAGCTTTGCGGGGACAGGGGCTGAGCAGTTCTTC. Encoded protein: CASSFAGTGAEQFF. Looking up the rest from reference TRBV5-4 and TRBJ2-1 gives the full variable domain: ETGVTQSPTHLIKTRGQQVTLRCSSQSGHNTVSWYQQALGQGPQFIFQYYREEENGRGNFPPRFSGLQFPNYSSELNVNALELDDSALYLCASSFAGTGAEQFFGPGTRLTVL.

The rearrangement joins TRBV19 to TRBJ2-1, with TRBD2 matching 14 bases. This CDR3 comprises 15 residues. With 5 bases clipped from V and 9 bases from J, the junction kept 6 bases outside the gene matches. CDR1 and CDR2 from the germline V gene are LNHDA and SQIVND (reference sequence). The CDR3 DNA is TGTGCCAGTAGTGCGGGACTAGCGGGAGACATTGAGCAGTTCTTC. This sequence encodes CASSAGLAGDIEQFF. Looking up the rest from reference TRBV19 and TRBJ2-1 gives the full variable domain: DGGITQSPKYLFRKEGQNVTLSCEQNLNHDAMYWYRQDPGQGLRLIYYSQIVNDFQKGDIAEGYSVSREKKESFPLTVTSAQKNPTAFYLCASSAGLAGDIEQFFGPGTRLTVL.

The chain combines TRBV28 with TRBJ2-7; D assignment may be TRBD1 or TRBD2 (5 bases each). Per the germline V gene, CDR1 is MDHEN and CDR2 is SYDVKM. Trimming left V 5 bases short and J 0 bases short, with 14 bases between. CDR3 length: 15 residues. The CDR3 region is CASSKRDRSSYEQYF. The CDR3 bases are TGTGCCAGCAGTAAAAGGGACCGCTCCTCCTACGAGCAGTACTTC.

The chain has TRBV4-3 and TRBJ2-1; 7 bases are a match to TRBD2. V gave up 0 bases and J gave up 6 bases; unmatched junction bases: 11. The CDR3 contains 17 residues. Germline V gene lookup returns CDR1 LGHNA and CDR2 YSLEER. CDR3 protein: CASSQDSVGGTSNEQFF. The CDR3 nucleotides are TGCGCCAGCAGCCAAGATTCGGTGGGAGGGACCTCCAATGAGCAGTTCTTC.

The chain joins TRBV28 to TRBJ1-2; a possible D gene is TRBD1 (5 bases). This CDR3 region has 13 residues. CDR1 MDHEN and CDR2 SYDVKM come from the germline V gene. Trimming shortened V by 5 bases and J by 5 bases, and 12 bases separated the two germline ends. This chain's CDR3 is CASSQPGTYGYTF. CDR3 DNA sequence: TGTGCCAGCAGTCAACCCGGGACGTATGGCTACACCTTC.

The gene calls are TRBV25-1 and TRBJ2-1; 7 bases fit TRBD1. V shed 3 bases and J 7 bases; nucleotides not matched to a gene: 6. Germline V gives CDR1 MGHDK, CDR2 SYGVNS. This CDR3 spans 14 amino acids. CDR3: CASSETGPGNEQFF. CDR3 DNA sequence: TGTGCCAGCAGTGAGACAGGGCCGGGAAATGAGCAGTTCTTC.

This sequence joins TRBV5-6 and TRBJ1-2, with D possibly being TRBD1 (5 bases). Germline CDR1 is SGHDT and CDR2 is YYEEEE. This CDR3 is 15 amino acids long. The germline V and J ends were trimmed by 0 bases and 4 bases, with 13 bases remaining between them. The CDR3 loop reads CASSLARRRVYGYTF. The CDR3 DNA follows: TGTGCCAGCAGCTTGGCCAGACGCAGGGTCTATGGCTACACCTTC.

The chain carries TRBV19 and TRBJ1-4, with D maybe TRBD1 (5 bases). Germline V gene sequence: CDR1 LNHDA, CDR2 SQIVND (reference sequence). The V end lost 3 bases, the J end lost 8 bases, and 13 bases lay between the germline ends. This CDR3 is 14 amino acids long. The chain's CDR3 is CASSIAGQEEKLFF. CDR3 coding DNA: TGTGCCAGTAGTATCGCCGGACAAGAGGAAAAACTGTTTTTT.

This chain links TRBV14 with TRBJ2-5; D may be TRBD2 (5 bases). The ends were cut back, 2 bases at V and 5 bases at J, with 12 bases in the middle. The CDR3 has 14 amino acids. The germline V gene has CDR1 SGHDN and CDR2 FVKESK. The CDR3 loop is CASSQSRGRETQYF. The CDR3 nucleotides read TGTGCCAGCAGCCAATCACGGGGAAGGGAGACCCAGTACTTC.

The chain employs TRBV5-1 and TRBJ1-2; D gene ambiguous. Looked up from germline, CDR1 is SGHRS and CDR2 is YFSETQ. This CDR3 has 13 residues. V shed 2 bases and J shed 9 bases, with 14 bases lying between them. This chain's CDR3 is CASSLPASGSYTF. The CDR3 DNA is TGCGCCAGCAGCTTACCCGCCTCGGGGAGCTACACCTTC.

This chain connects TRBV2 to TRBJ2-5; D uncertain. Per germline, CDR1 SNHLY and CDR2 FYNNEI. V was shortened by 6 bases and J by 4 bases, with 6 bases between the two germline ends. The CDR3 totals 11 residues. The CDR3 DNA is TGTGCCAGCAGCTATGGAGAGACCCAGTACTTC. It specifies CASSYGETQYF. The complete variable domain, with remaining parts taken from reference TRBV2 and TRBJ2-5, reads EPEVTQTPSHQVTQMGQEVILRCVPISNHLYFYWYRQILGQKVEFLVSFYNNEISEKSEIFDDQFSVERPDGSNFTLKIRSTKLEDSAMYFCASSYGETQYFGPGTRLLVL.

The CDR3, as DNA: TGTGCCAGCAGTTCCTACCGGACAGGAACTTATGGCTACACCTTC. Translated, it gives CASSSYRTGTYGYTF. The chain uses TRBV28 and TRBJ1-2; TRBD1 aligns across 7 bases. The germline gives CDR1 MDHEN, CDR2 SYDVKM. Losses at the gene ends were 4 bases for V and 5 bases for J; bases not matched to a gene: 10. This CDR3 has 15 amino acids.

The chain joins TRBV28 to TRBJ1-1, with no clear D. This CDR3 is built from 14 residues. Per the germline V gene, CDR1 is MDHEN and CDR2 is SYDVKM. The germline V and J ends were trimmed by 2 bases and 0 bases, with 7 bases remaining between them. CDR3 bases: TGTGCCAGCAGTTTACCAGTTATGAACACTGAAGCTTTCTTT. Its protein is CASSLPVMNTEAFF.

Only one count was recorded for this clone. V usage is TRBV7-9 and J usage is TRBJ2-2, with D tentatively TRBD2 (5 bases). With 4 bases removed from V and 3 bases from J, the gap between germline ends came to 12 bases. CDR3 length equals 15 residues. Germline-derived CDR1 and CDR2 are SEHNR and FQNEAQ (reference sequence). The DNA for the CDR3 is TGTGCCAGCAGCTCCGGGAACTGGGACACCGGGGAGCTGTTTTTT. It encodes CASSSGNWDTGELFF.

The gene calls are TRBV2 and TRBJ1-1, with 7 bases fitting TRBD1. This CDR3 comprises 13 residues. From germline, CDR1 is SNHLY and CDR2 FYNNEI. V was clipped by 7 bases and J by 6 bases; unmatched bases: 8. The CDR3 here is CASTRGAPAEAFF. For the CDR3, the DNA is TGTGCCAGCACCAGGGGGGCGCCTGCTGAAGCTTTCTTT.

The CDR3 reads CASGFGTVITNYGYTF. The CDR3 DNA reads TGTGCTAGTGGTTTCGGGACAGTGATTACTAACTATGGCTACACCTTC. V gene TRBV12-5 combines with J gene TRBJ1-2; the match to TRBD1 covers 7 bases. Germline V lookup: CDR1 LGHNT, CDR2 FRNRAP. V lost 3 bases to trimming and J lost 0 bases; unmatched junction nucleotides: 7. The CDR3 has 16 amino acids.

V usage is TRBV10-3 and J usage is TRBJ2-1; the D call may be TRBD1 or TRBD2 (6 bases each). CDR3 length equals 17 residues. V lost 0 bases, J lost 3 bases, and 15 bases lay in between. CDR1 and CDR2 from the germline V gene are ENHRY and SYGVKD. CDR3 nucleotides: TGTGCCATCAGTGAGTCGGGGGCGGGAAGGGGCTACAATGAGCAGTTCTTC. Protein: CAISESGAGRGYNEQFF.